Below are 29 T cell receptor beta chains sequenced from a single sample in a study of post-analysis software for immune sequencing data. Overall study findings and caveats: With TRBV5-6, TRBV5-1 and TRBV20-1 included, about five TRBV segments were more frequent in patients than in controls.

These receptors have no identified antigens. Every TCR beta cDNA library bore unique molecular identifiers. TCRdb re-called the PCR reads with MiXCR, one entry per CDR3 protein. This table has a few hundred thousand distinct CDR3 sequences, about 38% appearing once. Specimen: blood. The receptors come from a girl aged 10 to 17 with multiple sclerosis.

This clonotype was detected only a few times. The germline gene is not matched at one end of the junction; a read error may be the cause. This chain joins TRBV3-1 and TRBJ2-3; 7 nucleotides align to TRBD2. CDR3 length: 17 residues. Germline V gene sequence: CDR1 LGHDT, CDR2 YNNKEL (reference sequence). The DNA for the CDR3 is TGTGCCAGCAGCCAAAGGGTACTAGCGATAAGCACAGATACACAGTATTTT. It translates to CASSQRVLAISTDTQYF.

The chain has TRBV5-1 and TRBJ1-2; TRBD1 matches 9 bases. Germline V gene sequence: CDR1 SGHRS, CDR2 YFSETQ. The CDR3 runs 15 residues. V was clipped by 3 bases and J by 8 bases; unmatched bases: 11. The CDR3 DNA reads TGCGCCAGCAGCTCACCGGGACAGGGAATCTACGGCTACACCTTC. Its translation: CASSSPGQGIYGYTF.

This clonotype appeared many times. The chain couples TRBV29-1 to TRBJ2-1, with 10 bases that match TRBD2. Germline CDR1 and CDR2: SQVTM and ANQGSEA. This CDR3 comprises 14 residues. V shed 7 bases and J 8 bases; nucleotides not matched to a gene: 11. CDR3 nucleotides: TGCAGCGCGCGGGAGCGGGAGGGCCTCTATGAGCAGTTCTTC. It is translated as CSAREREGLYEQFF.

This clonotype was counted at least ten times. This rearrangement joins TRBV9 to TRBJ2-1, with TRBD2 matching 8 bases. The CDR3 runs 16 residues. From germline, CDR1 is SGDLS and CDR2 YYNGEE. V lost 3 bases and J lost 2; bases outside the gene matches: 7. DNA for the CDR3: TGTGCCAGCAGCGAGAGCGGGAGAACGGCCTACAATGAGCAGTTCTTC. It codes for CASSESGRTAYNEQFF.

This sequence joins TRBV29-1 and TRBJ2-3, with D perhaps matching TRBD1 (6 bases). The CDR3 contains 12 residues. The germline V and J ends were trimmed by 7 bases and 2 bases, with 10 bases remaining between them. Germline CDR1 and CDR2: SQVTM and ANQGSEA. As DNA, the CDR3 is TGCAGCGGGGACACCAACACAGATACGCAGTATTTT. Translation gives CSGDTNTDTQYF.

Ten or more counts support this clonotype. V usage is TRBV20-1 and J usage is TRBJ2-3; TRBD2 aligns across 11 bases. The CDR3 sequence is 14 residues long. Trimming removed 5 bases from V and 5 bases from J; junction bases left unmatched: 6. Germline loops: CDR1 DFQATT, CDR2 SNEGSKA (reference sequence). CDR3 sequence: CSALTTSGRDTQYF. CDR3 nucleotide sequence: TGCAGTGCTCTTACTACTAGCGGGAGAGATACGCAGTATTTT.

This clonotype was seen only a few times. The CDR3 DNA follows: TGTGCCAGCACCCTGGCCGGGGGCGTTCAAGCTTTCTTT. Amino acid sequence: CASTLAGGVQAFF. The J gene is TRBJ1-1, the V gene TRBV28, with D possibly matching TRBD1 (6 bases). The CDR3 sequence is 13 residues long. Germline values: CDR1 MDHEN, CDR2 SYDVKM. V was trimmed by 7 bases and J by 9 bases, leaving 18 bases between them.

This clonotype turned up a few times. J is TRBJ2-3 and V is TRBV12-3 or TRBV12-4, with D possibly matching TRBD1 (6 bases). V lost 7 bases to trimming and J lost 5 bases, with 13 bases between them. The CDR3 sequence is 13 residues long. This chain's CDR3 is CASKGFRGDTQYF. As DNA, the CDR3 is TGTGCCAGCAAGGGGTTCAGGGGAGATACGCAGTATTTT.

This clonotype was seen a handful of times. This chain's CDR3 is CASSLTGTSGEEQFF. The CDR3 DNA follows: TGTGCCAGCAGCCTCACCGGGACTAGCGGGGAGGAACAGTTCTTC. The chain recombines TRBV3-1 with TRBJ2-1; 13 bases fit TRBD2. V was pared by 4 bases and J by 13 bases, with 10 bases of the junction left unmatched. The CDR3 has 15 residues. CDR1 LGHDT and CDR2 YNNKEL come from the germline V gene (reference sequence).

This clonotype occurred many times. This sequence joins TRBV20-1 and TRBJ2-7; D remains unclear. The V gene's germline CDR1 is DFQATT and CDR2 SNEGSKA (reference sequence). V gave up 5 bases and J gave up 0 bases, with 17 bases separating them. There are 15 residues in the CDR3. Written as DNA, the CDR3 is TGCAGTGCTTCTCGACCCTCGTCCAGCTCCTACGAGCAGTACTTC. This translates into CSASRPSSSSYEQYF.

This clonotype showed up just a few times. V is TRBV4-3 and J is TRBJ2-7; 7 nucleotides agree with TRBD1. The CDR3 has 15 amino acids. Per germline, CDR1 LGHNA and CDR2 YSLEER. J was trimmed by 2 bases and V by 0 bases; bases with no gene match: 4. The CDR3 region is CASSQDVGQTYEQYF. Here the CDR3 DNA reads TGCGCCAGCAGCCAAGATGTGGGACAGACCTACGAGCAGTACTTC.

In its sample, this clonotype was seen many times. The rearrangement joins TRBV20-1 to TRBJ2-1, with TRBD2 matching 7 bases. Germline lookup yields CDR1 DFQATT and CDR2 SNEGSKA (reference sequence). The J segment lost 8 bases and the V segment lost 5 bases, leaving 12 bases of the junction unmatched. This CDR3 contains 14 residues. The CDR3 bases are TGCAGTGCTCGACGACCCAACGGACTAGATGAGCAGTTCTTC. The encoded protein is CSARRPNGLDEQFF.

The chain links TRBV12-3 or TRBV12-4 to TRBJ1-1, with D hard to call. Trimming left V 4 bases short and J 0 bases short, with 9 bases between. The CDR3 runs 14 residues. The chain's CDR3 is CASSSNTLNTEAFF. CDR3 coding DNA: TGTGCCAGCAGTTCCAACACCTTGAACACTGAAGCTTTCTTT.

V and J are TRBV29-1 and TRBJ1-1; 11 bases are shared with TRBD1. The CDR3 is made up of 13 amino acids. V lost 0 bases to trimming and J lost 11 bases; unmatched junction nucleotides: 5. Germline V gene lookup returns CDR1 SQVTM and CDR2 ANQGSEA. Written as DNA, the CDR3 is TGCAGCGTTGAAGAGGGGACAGGGGGGTACGCTTTCTTT. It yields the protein CSVEEGTGGYAFF. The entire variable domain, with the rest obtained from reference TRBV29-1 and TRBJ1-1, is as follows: SAVISQKPSRDICQRGTSLTIQCQVDSQVTMMFWYRQQPGQSLTLIATANQGSEATYESGFVIDKFPISRPNLTFSTLTVSNMSPEDSSIYLCSVEEGTGGYAFFGQGTRLTVV.

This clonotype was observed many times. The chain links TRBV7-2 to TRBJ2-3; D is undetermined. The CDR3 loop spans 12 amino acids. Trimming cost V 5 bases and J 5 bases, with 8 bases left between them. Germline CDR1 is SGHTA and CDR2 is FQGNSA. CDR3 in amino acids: CASSSPEDTQYF. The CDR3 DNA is TGTGCCAGCAGCAGCCCCGAAGATACGCAGTATTTT.

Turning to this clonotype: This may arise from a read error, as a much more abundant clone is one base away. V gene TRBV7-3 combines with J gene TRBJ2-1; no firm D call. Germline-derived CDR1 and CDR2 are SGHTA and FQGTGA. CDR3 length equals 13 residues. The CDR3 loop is CASSSSSYSEQFF. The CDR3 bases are TGTGCCAGCTCTTCGAGCTCCTACAGTGAGCAGTTCTTC.

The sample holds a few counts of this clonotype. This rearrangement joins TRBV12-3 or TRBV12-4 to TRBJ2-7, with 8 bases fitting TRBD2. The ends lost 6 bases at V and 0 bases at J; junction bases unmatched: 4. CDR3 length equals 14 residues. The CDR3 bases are TGTGCCAGCAGGATGAGCGGGAGCTCCTACGAGCAGTACTTC. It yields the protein CASRMSGSSYEQYF.

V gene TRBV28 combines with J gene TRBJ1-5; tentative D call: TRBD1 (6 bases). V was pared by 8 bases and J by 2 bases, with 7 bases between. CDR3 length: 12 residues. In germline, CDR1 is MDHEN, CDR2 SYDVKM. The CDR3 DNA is TGTGCCAGCCAGGGGCGCAATCAGCCCCAGCATTTT. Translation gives CASQGRNQPQHF. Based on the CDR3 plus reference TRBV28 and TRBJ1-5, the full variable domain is DVKVTQSSRYLVKRTGEKVFLECVQDMDHENMFWYRQDPGLGLRLIYFSYDVKMKEKGDIPEGYSVSREKKERFSLILESASTNQTSMYLCASQGRNQPQHFGDGTRLSIL.

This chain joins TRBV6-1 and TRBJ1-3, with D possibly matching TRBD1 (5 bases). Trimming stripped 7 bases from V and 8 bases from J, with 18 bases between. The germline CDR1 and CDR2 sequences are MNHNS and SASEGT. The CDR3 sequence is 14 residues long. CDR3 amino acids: CASILKGFGDTIYF. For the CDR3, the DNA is TGTGCCAGCATTCTCAAGGGGTTCGGAGACACCATATATTTT.

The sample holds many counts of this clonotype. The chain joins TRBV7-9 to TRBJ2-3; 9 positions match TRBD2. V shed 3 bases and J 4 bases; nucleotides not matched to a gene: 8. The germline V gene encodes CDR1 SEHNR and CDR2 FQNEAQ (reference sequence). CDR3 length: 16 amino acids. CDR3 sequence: CASSFSRGGGADTQYF. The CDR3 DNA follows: TGTGCCAGCAGCTTCTCGCGGGGGGGAGGGGCAGATACGCAGTATTTT. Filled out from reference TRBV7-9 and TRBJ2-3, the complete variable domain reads DTGVSQNPRHKITKRGQNVTFRCDPISEHNRLYWYRQTLGQGPEFLTYFQNEAQLEKSRLLSDRFSAERPKGSFSTLEIQRTEQGDSAMYLCASSFSRGGGADTQYFGPGTRLTVL.

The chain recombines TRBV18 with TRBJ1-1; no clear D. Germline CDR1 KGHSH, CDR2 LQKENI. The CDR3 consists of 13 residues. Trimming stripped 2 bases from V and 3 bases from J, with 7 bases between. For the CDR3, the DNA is TGTGCCAGCTCACCAATCGGGGACACTGAAGCTTTCTTT. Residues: CASSPIGDTEAFF.

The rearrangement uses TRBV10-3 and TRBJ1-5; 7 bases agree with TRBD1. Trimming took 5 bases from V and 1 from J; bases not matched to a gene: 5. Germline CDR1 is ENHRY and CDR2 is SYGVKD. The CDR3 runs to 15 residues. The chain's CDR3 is CAISSGTESNQPQHF. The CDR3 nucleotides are TGTGCCATCAGTTCCGGGACAGAGAGCAATCAGCCCCAGCATTTT.

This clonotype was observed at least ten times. This CDR3 is CASSLGWGGSTDTQYF. The CDR3 coding sequence is TGTGCCAGCAGCTTAGGTTGGGGCGGAAGCACAGATACGCAGTATTTT. The chain recombines TRBV7-2 with TRBJ2-3; D perhaps matches TRBD1 (5 bases). CDR1 and CDR2 from the germline V gene are SGHTA and FQGNSA. Trimming shortened V by 1 base and J by 0 bases, and 11 bases separated the two germline ends. The CDR3 is 16 amino acids.

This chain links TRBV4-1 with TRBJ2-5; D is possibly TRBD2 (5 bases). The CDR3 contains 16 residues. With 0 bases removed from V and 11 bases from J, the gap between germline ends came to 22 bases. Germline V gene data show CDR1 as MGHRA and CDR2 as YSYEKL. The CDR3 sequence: CASSQEQNEWYGEQYF. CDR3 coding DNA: TGCGCCAGCAGCCAAGAACAGAACGAATGGTATGGGGAGCAGTACTTC.

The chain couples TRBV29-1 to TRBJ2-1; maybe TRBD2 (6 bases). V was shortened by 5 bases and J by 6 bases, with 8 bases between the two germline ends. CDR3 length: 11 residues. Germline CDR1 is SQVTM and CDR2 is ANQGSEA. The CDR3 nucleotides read TGCAGCGTTCCGGAGGGCAATGAGCAGTTCTTC. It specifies CSVPEGNEQFF.

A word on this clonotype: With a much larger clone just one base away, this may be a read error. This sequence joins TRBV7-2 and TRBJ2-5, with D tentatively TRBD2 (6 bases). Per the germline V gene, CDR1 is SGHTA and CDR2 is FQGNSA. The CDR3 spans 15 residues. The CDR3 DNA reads TGTGCCAGCAGCTTAGGGGACTTAGCCCAAGAGGCCCAGTACTTC. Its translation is CASSLGDLAQEAQYF.

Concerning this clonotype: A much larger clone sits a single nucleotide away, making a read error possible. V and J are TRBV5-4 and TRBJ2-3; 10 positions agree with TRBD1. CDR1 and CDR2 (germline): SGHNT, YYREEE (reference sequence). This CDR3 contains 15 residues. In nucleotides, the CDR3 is TGTGCCTGCAGCGCGCCGGGACAGGGGATAGATACGCAGTATTTT. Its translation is CACSAPGQGIDTQYF.

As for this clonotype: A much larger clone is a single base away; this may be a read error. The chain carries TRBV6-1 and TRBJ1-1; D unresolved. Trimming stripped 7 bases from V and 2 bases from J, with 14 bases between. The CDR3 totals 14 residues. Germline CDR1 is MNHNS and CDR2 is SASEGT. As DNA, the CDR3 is TGTGCCAGCATCAGCGGGATGGGCAACACTGAAGCTTTCTTT. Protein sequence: CASISGMGNTEAFF.

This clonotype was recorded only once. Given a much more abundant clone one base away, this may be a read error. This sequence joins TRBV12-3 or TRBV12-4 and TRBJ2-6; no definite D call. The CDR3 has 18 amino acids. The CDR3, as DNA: TGTGTCAGCAGTTCAGCCCAGCTTAGAGTCTCTGGGGCCAACGTCCTGACTTTC. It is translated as CVSSSAQLRVSGANVLTF.